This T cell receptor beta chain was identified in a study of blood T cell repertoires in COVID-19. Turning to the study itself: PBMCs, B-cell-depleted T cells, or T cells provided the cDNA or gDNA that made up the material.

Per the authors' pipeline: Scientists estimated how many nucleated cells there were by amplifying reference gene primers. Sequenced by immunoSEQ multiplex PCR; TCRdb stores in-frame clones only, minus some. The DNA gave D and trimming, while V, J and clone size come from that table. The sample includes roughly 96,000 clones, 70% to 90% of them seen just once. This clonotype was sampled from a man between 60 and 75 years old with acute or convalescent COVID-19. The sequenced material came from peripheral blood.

In DNA, the CDR3 is TGTGCCAGCAGAGTGACAGGGGAGAATCAGCCCCAGCATTTT. Translating it yields CASRVTGENQPQHF. This chain uses TRBV6-5 with TRBJ1-5, with 8 bases fitting TRBD1. From germline, CDR1 is MNHEY and CDR2 SVGAGI. The CDR3 loop spans 14 amino acids. V lost 6 bases to trimming and J lost 4 bases; unmatched junction nucleotides: 5.